This is a list of T cell receptor beta chains from one sample in a study of blood T cell repertoires in COVID-19. This table comes from immunoSEQ multiplex PCR, and its TCRdb copy is limited to in-frame clones, with some not included. The sample yields about 78,000 clones, 60% to 85% seen once. The sample comprised peripheral blood. Receptor source: a human donor in a cohort sampled during active COVID-19. CDR3s include the opening cysteine and the closing phenylalanine or tryptophan.

CDR3aa: CASSTSGLNQPQHF
v_gene: TRBV19
j_gene: TRBJ1-5

CDR3aa: CASSGGTAPNTEAFF
v_gene: TRBV5-6
j_gene: TRBJ1-1

CDR3aa: CSVERTGGRNTEAFF
v_gene: TRBV29-1
j_gene: TRBJ1-1

CDR3aa: CASRSTGGTEQYF
v_gene: TRBV6-5
j_gene: TRBJ2-7

CDR3aa: CASSESLAAPYEQYF
v_gene: TRBV6-1
j_gene: TRBJ2-7

CDR3aa: CASTRTDYEQYF
v_gene: TRBV2
j_gene: TRBJ2-7

CDR3aa: CASSLSGQGNNQPQHF
v_gene: TRBV5-4
j_gene: TRBJ1-5

CDR3aa: CASSATSGTYYEQYF
v_gene: TRBV5-1
j_gene: TRBJ2-7

CDR3aa: CASSSIGTGIHEQYF
v_gene: TRBV28
j_gene: TRBJ2-7

CDR3aa: CASNGERGYEQYF
v_gene: TRBV7-2
j_gene: TRBJ2-7

CDR3aa: CAWRLGRGYGYTF
v_gene: TRBV30
j_gene: TRBJ1-2

CDR3aa: CASSQDPGGRGYTF
v_gene: TRBV3-1/TRBV3-2
j_gene: TRBJ1-2

CDR3aa: CASSSHPGLAGGHSYEQYF
v_gene: TRBV19
j_gene: TRBJ2-7